The clone carrying this TCR beta chain was observed at least ten times. V lost 1 base to trimming and J lost 0 bases, with 16 bases between them. The CDR3 extends over 19 amino acids. CDR1 and CDR2 (germline): SGHAT, FQDESV (reference sequence). The data were taken from a study of metastatic and nonmetastatic thyroid tumors. TCRdb used MiXCR to call clones anew from the PCR reads. Of 37,000 or so clones in the sample, about 18% were seen once. All patients reached thyroid surgery having received no treatment beforehand. Sample: blood. This TCR was recovered from a male donor with papillary thyroid cancer or a benign thyroid nodule (not recorded which). Some clones in this sample may be carry-over from other donors' samples. This chain joins TRBV11-1 and TRBJ1-6; no reliable D call. The CDR3 region has the DNA TGTGCCAGCAGCTTAGTGCCATTAATGGGAGACTCCTATAATTCACCCCTCCACTTT. Protein product: CASSLVPLMGDSYNSPLHF. Drawing the rest from reference TRBV11-1 and TRBJ1-6, the complete variable domain is EAEVAQSPRYKITEKSQAVAFWCDPISGHATLYWYRQILGQGPELLVQFQDESVVDDSQLPKDRFSAERLKGVDSTLKIQPAELGDSAMYLCASSLVPLMGDSYNSPLHFGNGTRLTVT.